This TCR beta chain was retrieved from a study of T-cell reconstitution after alpha-beta-depleted transplantation in children. This CDR3 contains 14 residues. The V gene lost 4 bases and the J gene lost 3 bases, with 12 bases spanning the gap. CDR1 and CDR2 (germline): SGHRS, YFSETQ. Preparation of the TCRbeta library used unique molecular identifiers. TCRdb recomputed calls from the PCR reads with MiXCR, one row per CDR3 protein. The data show around 270,000 distinct CDR3 sequences, with over 9.5% seen just once and 7.5% held by the top ten. This clonotype occurred many times. The sample consisted of PBMCs, taken before TCRalphabeta/CD19-depleted stem cell transplant. The source is a boy in the first two years of life with acute myeloid leukemia, due to receive a stem cell transplant. The rearrangement links TRBV5-1 to TRBJ2-3; weak D call: TRBD1 (5 bases). This CDR3 reads CASSLQGATDTQYF. In DNA, the CDR3 is TGCGCCAGCAGCCTGCAGGGTGCGACAGATACGCAGTATTTT.